The present entry profiles one TCR beta chain with its context. Living in under 30 US areas, the participants were between roughly 18 and 89 years of age. This entry belongs to a study of blood T cell repertoires in COVID-19. Study details: Italy, Spain and the United States were the sources of the convalescent and acute COVID-19 samples. T cells, B-cell-depleted T cells, or PBMCs provided the cDNA or gDNA that served as material.

The data were produced by immunoSEQ multiplex PCR, yet TCRdb's version contains in-frame clones alone and is incomplete. The sample records 200,000 to 250,000 clones, 80% to 90% being singletons. This CDR3 spans 15 amino acids. The V gene end was trimmed by 4 bases and the J gene end by 3 bases; junction bases not matched to a gene: 3. Germline CDR1 MGHDK, CDR2 SYGVNS. The V gene is TRBV25-1, the J gene TRBJ2-5, with 12 bases identical to TRBD2. This receptor was obtained from a young woman in a cohort exposed to, infected with or recovered from COVID-19 (not recorded which). The sequenced sample consisted of PBMCs or T cells enriched from blood (not recorded which). The CDR3 protein is CASSASSGREETQYF. CDR3 nucleotide sequence: TGTGCCAGCAGTGCATCTAGCGGGAGGGAAGAGACCCAGTACTTC.